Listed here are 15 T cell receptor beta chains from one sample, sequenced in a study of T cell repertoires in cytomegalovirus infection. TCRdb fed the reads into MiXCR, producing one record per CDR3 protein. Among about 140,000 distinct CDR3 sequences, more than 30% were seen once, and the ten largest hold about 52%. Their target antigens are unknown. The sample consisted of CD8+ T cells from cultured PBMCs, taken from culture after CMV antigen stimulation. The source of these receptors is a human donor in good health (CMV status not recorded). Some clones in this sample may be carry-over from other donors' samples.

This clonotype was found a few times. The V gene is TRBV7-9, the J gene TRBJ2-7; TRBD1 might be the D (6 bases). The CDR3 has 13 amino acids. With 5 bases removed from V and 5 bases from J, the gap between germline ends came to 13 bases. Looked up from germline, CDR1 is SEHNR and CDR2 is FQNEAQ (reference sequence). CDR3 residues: CASSETGRNEQYF. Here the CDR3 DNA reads TGTGCCAGCAGCGAGACAGGACGGAACGAGCAGTACTTC.

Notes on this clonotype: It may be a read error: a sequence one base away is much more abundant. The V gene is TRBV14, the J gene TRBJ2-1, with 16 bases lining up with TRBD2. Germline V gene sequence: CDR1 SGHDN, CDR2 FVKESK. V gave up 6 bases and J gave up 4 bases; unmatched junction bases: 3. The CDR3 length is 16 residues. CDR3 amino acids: CASRPGLAGGYNEQFF. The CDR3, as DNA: TGTGCCAGCAGACCGGGACTAGCGGGGGGGTACAATGAGCAGTTCTTC.

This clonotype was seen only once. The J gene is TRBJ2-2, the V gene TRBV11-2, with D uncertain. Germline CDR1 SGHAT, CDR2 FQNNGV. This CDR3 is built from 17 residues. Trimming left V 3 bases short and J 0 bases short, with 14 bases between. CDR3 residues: CASSLSVVTANTGELFF. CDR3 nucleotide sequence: TGTGCCAGCAGCTTGTCAGTAGTCACTGCGAACACCGGGGAGCTGTTTTTT. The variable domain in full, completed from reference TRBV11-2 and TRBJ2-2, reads EAGVAQSPRYKIIEKRQSVAFWCNPISGHATLYWYQQILGQGPKLLIQFQNNGVVDDSQLPKDRFSAERLKGVDSTLKIQPAKLEDSAVYLCASSLSVVTANTGELFFGEGSRLTVL.

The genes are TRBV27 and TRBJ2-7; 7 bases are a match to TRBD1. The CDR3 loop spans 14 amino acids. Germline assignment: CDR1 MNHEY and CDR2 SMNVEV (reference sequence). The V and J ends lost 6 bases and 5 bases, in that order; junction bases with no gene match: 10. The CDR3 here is CASRPQGSLHEQYF. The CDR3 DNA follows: TGTGCCAGCAGGCCACAGGGGTCCCTCCACGAGCAGTACTTC.

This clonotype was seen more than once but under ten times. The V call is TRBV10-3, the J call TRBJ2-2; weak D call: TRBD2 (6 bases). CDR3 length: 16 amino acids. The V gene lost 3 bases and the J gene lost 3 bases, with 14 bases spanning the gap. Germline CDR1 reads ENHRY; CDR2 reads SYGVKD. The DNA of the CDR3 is TGTGCCATCAGTGAAATCGAGGGACTCGACACCGGGGAGCTGTTTTTT. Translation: CAISEIEGLDTGELFF.

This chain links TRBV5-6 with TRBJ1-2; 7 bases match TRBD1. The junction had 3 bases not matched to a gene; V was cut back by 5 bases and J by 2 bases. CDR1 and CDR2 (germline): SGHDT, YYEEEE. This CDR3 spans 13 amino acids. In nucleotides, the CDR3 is TGTGCCAGCAGGGACAGGACCAACTATGGCTACACCTTC. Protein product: CASRDRTNYGYTF.

The CDR3 region has the DNA TGTGCCAGCAGTCCAGGGACAGGGGGGAACACTGAAGCTTTCTTT. This codes for CASSPGTGGNTEAFF. The V and J genes are TRBV6-1 and TRBJ1-1, with TRBD1 matching over 11 bases. Trimming removed 5 bases from V and 1 base from J; junction bases left unmatched: 3. Per the germline V gene, CDR1 is MNHNS and CDR2 is SASEGT. This CDR3 spans 15 amino acids.

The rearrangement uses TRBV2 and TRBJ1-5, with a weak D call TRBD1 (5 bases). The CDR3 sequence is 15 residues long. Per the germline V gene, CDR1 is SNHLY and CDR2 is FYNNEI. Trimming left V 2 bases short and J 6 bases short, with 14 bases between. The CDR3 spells CASSEMGRLGQPQHF. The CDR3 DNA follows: TGTGCCAGCAGTGAAATGGGACGTTTAGGTCAGCCCCAGCATTTT.

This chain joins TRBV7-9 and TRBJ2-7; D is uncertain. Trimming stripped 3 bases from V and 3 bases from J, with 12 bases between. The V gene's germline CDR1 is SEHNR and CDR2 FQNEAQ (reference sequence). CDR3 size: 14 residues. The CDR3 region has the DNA TGTGCCAGCAGCTTTGGCCCAACGAGCTACGAGCAGTACTTC. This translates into CASSFGPTSYEQYF. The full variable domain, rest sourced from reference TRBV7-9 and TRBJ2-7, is DTGVSQNPRHKITKRGQNVTFRCDPISEHNRLYWYRQTLGQGPEFLTYFQNEAQLEKSRLLSDRFSAERPKGSFSTLEIQRTEQGDSAMYLCASSFGPTSYEQYFGPGTRLTVT.

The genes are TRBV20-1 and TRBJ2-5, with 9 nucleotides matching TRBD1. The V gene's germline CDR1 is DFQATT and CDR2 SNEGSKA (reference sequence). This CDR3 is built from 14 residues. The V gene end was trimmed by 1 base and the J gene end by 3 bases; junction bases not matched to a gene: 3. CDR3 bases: TGCAGTGCTAGAGTCGGGGACAGGGAAGAGACCCAGTACTTC. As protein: CSARVGDREETQYF.

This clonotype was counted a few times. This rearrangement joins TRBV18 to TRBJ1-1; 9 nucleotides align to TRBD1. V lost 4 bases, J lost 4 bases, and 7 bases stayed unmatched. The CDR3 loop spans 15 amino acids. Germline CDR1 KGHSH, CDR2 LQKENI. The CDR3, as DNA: TGTGCCAGCTCACACGAACAGGGGGCGAGCACTGAAGCTTTCTTT. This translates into CASSHEQGASTEAFF.

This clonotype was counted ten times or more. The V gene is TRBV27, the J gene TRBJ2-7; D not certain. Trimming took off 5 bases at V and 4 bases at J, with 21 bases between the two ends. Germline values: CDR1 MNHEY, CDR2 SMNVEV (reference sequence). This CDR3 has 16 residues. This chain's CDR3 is CASSPHVGKMPYEQYF. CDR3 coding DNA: TGTGCCAGCAGTCCGCATGTGGGGAAGATGCCGTACGAGCAGTACTTC.

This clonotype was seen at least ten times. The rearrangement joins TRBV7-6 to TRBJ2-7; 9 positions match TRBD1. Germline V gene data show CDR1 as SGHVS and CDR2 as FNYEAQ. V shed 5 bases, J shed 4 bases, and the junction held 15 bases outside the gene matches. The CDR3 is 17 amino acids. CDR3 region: CASSHSRTGESGYEQYF. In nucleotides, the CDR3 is TGTGCCAGCAGCCACTCCCGGACAGGGGAAAGTGGGTACGAGCAGTACTTC.

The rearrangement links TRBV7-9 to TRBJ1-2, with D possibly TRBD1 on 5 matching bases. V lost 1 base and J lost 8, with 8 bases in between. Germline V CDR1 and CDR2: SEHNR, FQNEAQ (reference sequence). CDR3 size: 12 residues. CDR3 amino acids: CASSLGDRGYTF. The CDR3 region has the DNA TGTGCCAGCAGCTTAGGGGACCGGGGCTACACCTTC.

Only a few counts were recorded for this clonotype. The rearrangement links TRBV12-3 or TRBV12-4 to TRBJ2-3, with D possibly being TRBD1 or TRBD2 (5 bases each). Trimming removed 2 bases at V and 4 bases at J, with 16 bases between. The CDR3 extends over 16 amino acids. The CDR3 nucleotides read TGTGCCAGCAGTTTAACGTCATTGGGGGTTCCAGATACGCAGTATTTT. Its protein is CASSLTSLGVPDTQYF.